The source of this T cell receptor (beta chain) is a study of STAT3 mutations in large granular lymphocyte leukemia (dated by TCRdb to about 2019). For context, the study as a whole: In roughly half of the longitudinally sequenced T-LGLL patients, canonical activating STAT3 mutations were detected. On average, sequencing was done at 3 to 4 time points per patient, with the number of samplings ranging from 2 to 8. As controls, the study also included longitudinal sequencing of a couple of patients with natural killer LGL leukemia. Over half of the T-LGLL patients were given one or more immunosuppressive therapy regimens, and around 40% of those treated had a hematologic response. Patients with T-cell large granular lymphocyte leukemia underwent serial deep sequencing of TCRbeta CDR3 and STAT3 to reconstruct clonal hierarchy and dynamics. Roughly 19 representative T-LGLL cases were selected from an initial cohort of approximately 200 LGL patients for longitudinal TCRbeta and STAT3 sequencing. Broad study findings and their caveats: Because codominant clonotypes persisted in some patients, a small but highly pathogenic clone may have been missed. Dominant TCR clone burden was found to exceed STAT3 mutant burden in several patients, suggesting that STAT3 mutation arose secondarily within a pre-expanded clone. Because no samples were available when a clone first appeared, clonal expansion had to be inferred from samplings taken at other points. All T-LGLL patients had at least one immunodominant TCRbeta clonotype, and roughly half had multiple immunodominant subclonotypes. Linking therapy response to changes in TCR clonal burden was complicated by variable intervals between samplings and by differing treatment regimens. In 6 of 18 patients, TCR clonotype switching occurred after therapy, and every newly emerging clone was STAT3 wild type.

TCRbeta libraries were sequenced on an Illumina MiSeq, averaging roughly 41,000 productive templates per sample. TCRbeta CDR3 libraries were generated with the immunoSEQ assay using multiplex PCR amplification. The study's processing was this. Repertoire diversity was computed as previously defined, with values near 0 indicating extremely monoclonal samples. TCRdb stores this immuneACCESS table with in-frame sequences only. Part of the clones is absent; in the studies checked, under half of the shortfall reflects unresolved V genes, and no reason is known for the rest. V, J and clone size were drawn from that table, and D and trimming were deduced from the DNA. Present in this sample are about 4,300 clones, around 54% of which were seen just once. Together, the top ten hold less than 85% of the sample. The same DNA, extracted from blood mononuclear cells, served for both the TCR sequencing and the STAT3 sequencing.

In its sample, this clone was seen a few times. The clone's antigen remains unknown. Base qualities are not provided; no much larger clone lies one nucleotide away. The sequenced sample was peripheral blood mononuclear cells. The TCR sequence derives from a man aged 55 to 70 with T-cell large granular lymphocyte leukemia. Some clones in this sample may be carry-over from other donors' samples. The age is the age at diagnosis.

The bases read TGTGCCAGCAGTTACGGGAACAGGGGGCAAGGCGGGGAGCTGTTTTTT. Its coded protein is CASSYGNRGQGGELFF. The V and J genes are TRBV6-5 and TRBJ2-2; 9 central nucleotides agree with TRBD1. From the cysteine up to the phenylalanine, the CDR3 has a length of 16 residues. The DNA shown is the 48-base CDR3, in frame from base 1. The junction shows trimming of 2 bases on V and 7 bases on J, and the gene matches do not reach 8 bases of it. The germline V gene sets CDR1 to MNHEY and CDR2 to SVGAGI.